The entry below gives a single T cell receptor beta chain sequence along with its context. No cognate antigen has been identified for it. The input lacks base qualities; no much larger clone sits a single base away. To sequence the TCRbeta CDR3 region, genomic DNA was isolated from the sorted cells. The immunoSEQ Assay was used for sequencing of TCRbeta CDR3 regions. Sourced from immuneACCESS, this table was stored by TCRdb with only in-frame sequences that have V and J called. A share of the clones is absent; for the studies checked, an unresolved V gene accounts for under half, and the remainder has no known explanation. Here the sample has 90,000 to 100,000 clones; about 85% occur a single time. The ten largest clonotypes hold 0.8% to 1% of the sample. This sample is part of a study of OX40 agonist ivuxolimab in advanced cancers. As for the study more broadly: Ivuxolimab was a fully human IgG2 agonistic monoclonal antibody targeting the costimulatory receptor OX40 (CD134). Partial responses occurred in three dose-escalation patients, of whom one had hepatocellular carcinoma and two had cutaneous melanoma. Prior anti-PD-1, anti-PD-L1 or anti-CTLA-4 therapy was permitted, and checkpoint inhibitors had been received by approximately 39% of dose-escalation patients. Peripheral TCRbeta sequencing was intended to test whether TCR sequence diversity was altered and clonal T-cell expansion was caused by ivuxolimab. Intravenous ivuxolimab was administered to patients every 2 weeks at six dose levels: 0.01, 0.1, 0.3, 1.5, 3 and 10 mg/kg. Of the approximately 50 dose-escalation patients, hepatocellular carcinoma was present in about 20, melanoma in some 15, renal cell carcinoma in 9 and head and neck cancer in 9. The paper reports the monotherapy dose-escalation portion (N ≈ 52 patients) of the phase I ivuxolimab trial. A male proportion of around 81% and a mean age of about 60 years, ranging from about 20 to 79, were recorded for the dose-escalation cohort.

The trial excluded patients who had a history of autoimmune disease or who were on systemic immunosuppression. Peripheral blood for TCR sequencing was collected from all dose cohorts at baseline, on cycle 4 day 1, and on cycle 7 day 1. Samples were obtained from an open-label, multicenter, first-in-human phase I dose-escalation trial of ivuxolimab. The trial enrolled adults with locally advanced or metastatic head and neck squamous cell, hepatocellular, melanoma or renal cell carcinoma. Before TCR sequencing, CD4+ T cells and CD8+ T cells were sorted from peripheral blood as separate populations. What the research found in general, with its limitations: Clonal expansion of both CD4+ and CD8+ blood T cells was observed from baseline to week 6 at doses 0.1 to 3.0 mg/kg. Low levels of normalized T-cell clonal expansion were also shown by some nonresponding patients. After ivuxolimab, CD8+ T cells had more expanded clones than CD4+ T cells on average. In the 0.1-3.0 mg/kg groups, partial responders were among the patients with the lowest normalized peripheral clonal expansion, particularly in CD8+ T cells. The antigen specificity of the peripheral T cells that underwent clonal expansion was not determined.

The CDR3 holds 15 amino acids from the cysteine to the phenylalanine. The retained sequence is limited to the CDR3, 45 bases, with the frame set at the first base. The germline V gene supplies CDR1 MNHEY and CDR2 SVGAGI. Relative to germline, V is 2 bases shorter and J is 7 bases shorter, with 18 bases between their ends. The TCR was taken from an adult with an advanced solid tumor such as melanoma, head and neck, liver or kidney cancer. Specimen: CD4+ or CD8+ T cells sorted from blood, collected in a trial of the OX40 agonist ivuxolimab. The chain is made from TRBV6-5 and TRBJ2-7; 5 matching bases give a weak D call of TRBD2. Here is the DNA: TGTGCCAGCAGTTACCCTGGCAACCCCTCGGGAGAGCAGTACTTC. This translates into CASSYPGNPSGEQYF.